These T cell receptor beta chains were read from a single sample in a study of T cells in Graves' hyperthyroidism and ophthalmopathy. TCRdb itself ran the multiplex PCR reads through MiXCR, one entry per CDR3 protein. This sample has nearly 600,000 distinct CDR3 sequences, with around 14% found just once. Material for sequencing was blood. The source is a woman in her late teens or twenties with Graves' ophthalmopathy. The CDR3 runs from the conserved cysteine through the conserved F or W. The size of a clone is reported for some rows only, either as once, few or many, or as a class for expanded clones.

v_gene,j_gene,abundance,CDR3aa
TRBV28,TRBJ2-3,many,CASSPTGYTDTQYF
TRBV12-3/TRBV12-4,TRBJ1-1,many,CASRRSKAFF
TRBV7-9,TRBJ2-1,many,CATTMTGFYNEQFF
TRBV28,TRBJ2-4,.,CASSRDIENIQYF
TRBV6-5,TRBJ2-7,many,CASSYSTVRPTGEQYF
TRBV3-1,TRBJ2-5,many,CASSQESEMRETQYF
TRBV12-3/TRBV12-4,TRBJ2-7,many,CASSSHGGSYEQYF
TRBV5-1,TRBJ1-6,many,CASSSAVGSPLHF
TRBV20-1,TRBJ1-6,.,CSARTPGQTPRGSPLHF
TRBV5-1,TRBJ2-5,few,CASSFSVLVERQTQYF
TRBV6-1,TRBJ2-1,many,CASRRLAGTPSEQFF
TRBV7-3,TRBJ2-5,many,CASSRGPGQETQYF
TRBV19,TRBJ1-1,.,CASSLTRGGNTEAFF
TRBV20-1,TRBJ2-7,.,CSAMTGQGPYEQYF
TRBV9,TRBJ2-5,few,CASSVGPSEETQYF
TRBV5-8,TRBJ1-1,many,CASSSKRSVYTEAFF
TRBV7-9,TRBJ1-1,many,CASSRRFEGSSLSWTEAFF
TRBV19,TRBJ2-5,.,CASQTAGGGQETQYF
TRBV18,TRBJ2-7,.,CASSPLGGNRAYEQYF
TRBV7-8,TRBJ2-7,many,CASSSRTGWYEQYF
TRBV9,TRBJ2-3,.,CASSAQTGDTDTQYF
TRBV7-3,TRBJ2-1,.,CASSLSRTSGSYNEQFF
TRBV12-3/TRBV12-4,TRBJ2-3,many,CASSGLRGLAGVKIDTQYF
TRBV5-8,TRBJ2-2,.,CASSSLASPKSGELFF
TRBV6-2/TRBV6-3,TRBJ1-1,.,CASSYNAPTEAFF
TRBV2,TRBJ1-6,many,CASSGGGRASYNSPLHF
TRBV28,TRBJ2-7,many,CASSHQDRTYEQYF
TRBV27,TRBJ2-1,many,CASSFGTAYYNEQFF
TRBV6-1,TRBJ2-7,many,CASSSLTGYEQYF
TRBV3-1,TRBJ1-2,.,CASSQVGDHNYGYTF
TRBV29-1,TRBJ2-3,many,CSVEDGGIPDRGSTDTQYF
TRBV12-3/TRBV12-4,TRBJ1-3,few,CASSLGQGALGGNTIYF
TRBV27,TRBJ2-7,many,CASWDRGGLRHEQYF
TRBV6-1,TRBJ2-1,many,CASRLAGHNEQFF
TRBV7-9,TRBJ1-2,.,CASSRGSWYGYTF
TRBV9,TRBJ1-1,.,CASSAGQMNTEAFF
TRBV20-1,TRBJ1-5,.,CSASLQGTGQPQHF
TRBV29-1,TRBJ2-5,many,CSVPPEAIQETQYF
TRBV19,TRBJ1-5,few,CASSAWGVGQPQHF
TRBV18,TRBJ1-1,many,CASSPLQDRATEAFF
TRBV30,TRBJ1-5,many,CAWSVRSGGQPQHF
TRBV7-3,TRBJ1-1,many,CASSSRLGTEAFF
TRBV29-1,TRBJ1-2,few,CSVGRESYGYTF
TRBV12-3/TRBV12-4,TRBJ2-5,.,CASSFTAGVPETQYF
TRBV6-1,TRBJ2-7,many,CASKASGRSYEQYF
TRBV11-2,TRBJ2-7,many,CASSPTGGRYEQYF
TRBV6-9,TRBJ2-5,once,CASRYRSTGRQETQYF
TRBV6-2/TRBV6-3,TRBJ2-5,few,CASRPGRPIQETQYF
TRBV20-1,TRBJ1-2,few,CSARVPIRDNYGYTF
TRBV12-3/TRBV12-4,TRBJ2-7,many,CASSLAGTGLYEQYF
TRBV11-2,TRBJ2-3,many,CASSALRRRGSTDTQYF
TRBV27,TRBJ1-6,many,CASSLSTWEAQPLHF
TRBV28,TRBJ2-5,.,CASNPDRGSQYF
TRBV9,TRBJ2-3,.,CASSGTGTPRPHTYTQYF
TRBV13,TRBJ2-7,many,CASSPPGREGRYEQYF